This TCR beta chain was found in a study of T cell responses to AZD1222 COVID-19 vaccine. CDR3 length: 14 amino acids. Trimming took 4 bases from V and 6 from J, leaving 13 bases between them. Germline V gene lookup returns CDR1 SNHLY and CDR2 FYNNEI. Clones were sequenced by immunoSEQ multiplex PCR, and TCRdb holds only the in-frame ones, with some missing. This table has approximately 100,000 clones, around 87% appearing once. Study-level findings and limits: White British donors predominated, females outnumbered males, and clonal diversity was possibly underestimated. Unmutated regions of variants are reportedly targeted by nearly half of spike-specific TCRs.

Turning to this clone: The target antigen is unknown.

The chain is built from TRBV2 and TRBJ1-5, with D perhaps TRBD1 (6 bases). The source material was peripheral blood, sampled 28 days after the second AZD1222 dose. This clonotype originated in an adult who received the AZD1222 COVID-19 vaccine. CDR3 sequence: CASSVQGRGQPQHF. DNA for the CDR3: TGTGCCAGCAGTGTTCAGGGGAGAGGTCAGCCCCAGCATTTT.